Below, 30 T cell receptor beta chains from the same sample are listed, as sequenced in a study of blood T cell repertoires in COVID-19. The method was immunoSEQ multiplex PCR; TCRdb's version includes in-frame clones alone and lacks a portion of them. The sample records about 160,000 clones, roughly 80% being singletons. Sequencing input: peripheral blood. All receptors derive from a woman of 80 years or more with acute or convalescent COVID-19.

This sequence joins TRBV19 and TRBJ2-7, with TRBD1 identical over 10 bases. V dropped 5 bases and J dropped 3; count of bases not matched to a gene: 4. Germline values: CDR1 LNHDA, CDR2 SQIVND (reference sequence). This CDR3 contains 14 residues. The CDR3: CASSRQGARYEQYF. The CDR3 DNA follows: TGTGCCAGTAGTCGACAGGGGGCCCGCTACGAGCAGTACTTC. Filled out from reference TRBV19 and TRBJ2-7, the complete variable domain reads DGGITQSPKYLFRKEGQNVTLSCEQNLNHDAMYWYRQDPGQGLRLIYYSQIVNDFQKGDIAEGYSVSREKKESFPLTVTSAQKNPTAFYLCASSRQGARYEQYFGPGTRLTVT.

The V gene is TRBV19, the J gene TRBJ2-5, with D perhaps matching TRBD1 (5 bases). From germline, CDR1 is LNHDA and CDR2 SQIVND (reference sequence). V gave up 5 bases and J gave up 2 bases, with 12 bases separating them. CDR3 length: 14 amino acids. The CDR3 region has the DNA TGTGCCAGTAGTTCTCTGACAGCGCAAGAGACCCAGTACTTC. Encoded protein: CASSSLTAQETQYF.

The chain recombines TRBV4-2 with TRBJ1-3; D perhaps matches TRBD1 (5 bases). The germline gives CDR1 LGHNA, CDR2 YNFKEQ. The length of the CDR3 is 18 residues. Between the trimmed V and J ends, which lost 0 bases and 5 bases, there was a span of 20 bases. The CDR3 region is CASSQDPQGSTPRNTIYF. CDR3 coding DNA: TGTGCCAGCAGCCAAGATCCCCAGGGCTCTACCCCTAGAAACACCATATATTTT.

The V call is TRBV6-5, the J call TRBJ2-4; D possibly corresponds to TRBD1 (5 bases). CDR1 and CDR2 (germline): MNHEY, SVGAGI. This CDR3 is 16 amino acids long. V dropped 2 bases and J dropped 8 bases, with 19 bases sitting between them. CDR3 in DNA: TGTGCCAGCAGTTACCCCAGTGGGTCAGGGTATGACATTCAGTACTTC. Residues: CASSYPSGSGYDIQYF.

DNA for the CDR3: TGTGCCAGCACATCCAAGGGGGTAGACTATGGCTACACCTTC. Its translation is CASTSKGVDYGYTF. The J gene is TRBJ1-2, the V gene TRBV2, with D perhaps TRBD1 (6 bases). CDR3 length: 14 amino acids. From germline, CDR1 is SNHLY and CDR2 FYNNEI. Trimming pared 7 bases from V and 3 bases from J, leaving 15 bases between.

The chain couples TRBV19 to TRBJ2-6; TRBD1 agrees at 8 bases. V shed 6 bases and J 2 bases; nucleotides not matched to a gene: 15. Germline lookup yields CDR1 LNHDA and CDR2 SQIVND (reference sequence). The CDR3 runs 19 residues. CDR3 amino acids: CASSSSFGQGFPGANVLTF. DNA of the CDR3: TGTGCCAGTAGCTCCTCTTTCGGACAGGGCTTCCCTGGGGCCAACGTCCTGACTTTC.

The chain is built from TRBV5-1 and TRBJ2-1, with 11 bases matching TRBD2. The CDR3 sequence is 17 residues long. The trim removed 3 bases at V and 8 bases at J, leaving 13 bases unmatched. Per the germline V gene, CDR1 is SGHRS and CDR2 is YFSETQ. This chain's CDR3 is CASSSTSGSNLWDEQFF. The CDR3 DNA reads TGCGCCAGCAGCTCCACTAGCGGGAGCAACTTGTGGGATGAGCAGTTCTTC.

The genes are TRBV5-1 and TRBJ1-1; 7 bases are shared with TRBD1. The CDR3 spans 14 residues. V lost 2 bases to trimming and J lost 6 bases; unmatched junction nucleotides: 7. CDR1 and CDR2 from the germline V gene are SGHRS and YFSETQ. CDR3 DNA sequence: TGCGCCAGCAGCTTAGGGGGCGCGGAGGCTGAAGCTTTCTTT. The encoded protein is CASSLGGAEAEAFF.

J is TRBJ1-5 and V is TRBV6-1; 10 bases match TRBD1. The junction had 11 bases not matched to a gene; V was cut back by 3 bases and J by 0 bases. Per the germline V gene, CDR1 is MNHNS and CDR2 is SASEGT. This CDR3 has 19 amino acids. The CDR3 DNA reads TGTGCCAGCAGTGATCCCGGACAGGGGGGACTATATAGCAATCAGCCCCAGCATTTT. It yields the protein CASSDPGQGGLYSNQPQHF.

The genes are TRBV2 and TRBJ2-5, with 7 bases fitting TRBD2. V lost 6 bases to trimming and J lost 1 base; unmatched junction nucleotides: 5. CDR1 is SNHLY, CDR2 FYNNEI, per germline. This CDR3 is built from 14 residues. The CDR3 sequence is CASRSGGGQETQYF. The CDR3 DNA reads TGTGCCAGCAGGAGTGGGGGGGGCCAAGAGACCCAGTACTTC.

The chain joins TRBV4-2 to TRBJ1-5, with 9 bases lining up with TRBD1. This CDR3 region has 15 residues. Losses at the gene ends were 7 bases for V and 1 base for J; bases not matched to a gene: 5. Germline-derived CDR1 and CDR2 are LGHNA and YNFKEQ. The CDR3 region is CASTSGTGSNQPQHF. DNA of the CDR3: TGTGCCAGCACTTCCGGGACAGGGAGCAATCAGCCCCAGCATTTT.

This sequence joins TRBV21-1 and TRBJ1-5; the table's TRBD1 call for D was not verified on the DNA. TRBV21-1 is a pseudogene segment. This CDR3 contains 18 residues. The CDR3 here is CASSKGRDRASVDQPQHF. The CDR3 nucleotides read TGTGCCAGCAGCAAAGGTCGGGACAGGGCATCGGTCGATCAGCCCCAGCATTTT.

The chain combines TRBV10-3 with TRBJ1-3, with D maybe TRBD1 (6 bases). Germline V gene lookup returns CDR1 ENHRY and CDR2 SYGVKD. Between the trimmed V and J ends, which lost 6 bases and 1 base, there was a span of 10 bases. This CDR3 has 14 amino acids. The CDR3 sequence: CAISSQGSGNTIYF. The CDR3 DNA follows: TGTGCCATCAGCTCACAGGGATCTGGAAACACCATATATTTT.

The rearrangement joins TRBV4-2 to TRBJ2-3, with 9 bases fitting TRBD2. The CDR3 runs to 15 residues. Germline V gene sequence: CDR1 LGHNA, CDR2 YNFKEQ. The V gene end was trimmed by 6 bases and the J gene end by 0 bases; junction bases not matched to a gene: 4. The CDR3 DNA reads TGTGCCAGCAGGACTAGCGGATATAGCACAGATACGCAGTATTTT. Translating gives CASRTSGYSTDTQYF.

This clone was seen ten or more times. This chain links TRBV11-2 with TRBJ1-4; TRBD1 aligns across 7 bases. Germline loops: CDR1 SGHAT, CDR2 FQNNGV. The CDR3 has 14 amino acids. After removal of 5 bases from V and 8 bases from J, the junction contained 8 bases not matched to a gene. The CDR3 DNA sequence: TGTGCCAGCAGCACTCCGCTAGGGGGCGAAAAACTGTTTTTT. It specifies CASSTPLGGEKLFF. Using reference TRBV11-2 and TRBJ1-4 for the parts outside the CDR3, the full variable domain is EAGVAQSPRYKIIEKRQSVAFWCNPISGHATLYWYQQILGQGPKLLIQFQNNGVVDDSQLPKDRFSAERLKGVDSTLKIQPAKLEDSAVYLCASSTPLGGEKLFFGSGTQLSVL.

J is TRBJ2-1 and V is TRBV7-6, with TRBD2 matching 13 bases. Germline V gene data show CDR1 as SGHVS and CDR2 as FNYEAQ. With V trimmed by 5 bases and J by 2 bases, 3 bases remained unmatched. The CDR3 runs to 16 residues. CDR3: CASSPTSGGAYNEQFF. DNA for the CDR3: TGTGCCAGCAGCCCCACTAGCGGGGGGGCCTACAATGAGCAGTTCTTC. Complete variable domain (other parts from reference TRBV7-6 and TRBJ2-1): GAGVSQSPRYKVTKRGQDVALRCDPISGHVSLYWYRQALGQGPEFLTYFNYEAQQDKSGLPNDRFSAERPEGSISTLTIQRTEQRDSAMYRCASSPTSGGAYNEQFFGPGTRLTVL.

The chain recombines TRBV4-3 with TRBJ2-7, with a possible D match to TRBD2 (5 bases). In germline, CDR1 is LGHNA, CDR2 YSLEER. V lost 0 bases to trimming and J lost 0 bases, with 12 bases between them. The CDR3 runs to 16 residues. CDR3 residues: CASSQDAGMGSYEQYF. The DNA of the CDR3 is TGCGCCAGCAGCCAAGACGCCGGGATGGGCTCCTACGAGCAGTACTTC.

The chain is built from TRBV7-2 and TRBJ1-3, with TRBD1 identical over 8 bases. The CDR3 contains 14 residues. V lost 6 bases, J lost 2 bases, and 3 bases stayed unmatched. In germline, CDR1 is SGHTA, CDR2 FQGNSA. The chain's CDR3 is CASREQGAGNTIYF. The CDR3 region has the DNA TGTGCCAGCAGAGAACAGGGGGCTGGAAACACCATATATTTT.

V and J are TRBV2 and TRBJ2-3, with D tentatively TRBD2 (5 bases). Between the trimmed V and J ends, which lost 0 bases and 5 bases, there was a span of 24 bases. This CDR3 region has 19 residues. Germline CDR1 is SNHLY and CDR2 is FYNNEI. The CDR3 DNA reads TGTGCCAGCAGTGAAGCGTTCGGCTCTGGGTCTAACCGGGAAGATACGCAGTATTTT. Translation: CASSEAFGSGSNREDTQYF.

A few counts support this clone. J is TRBJ2-1 and V is TRBV5-1; 9 positions match TRBD2. V trimming: 3 bases; J trimming: 1 base; junction bases outside the gene matches: 14. The CDR3 runs to 19 residues. Germline assignment: CDR1 SGHRS and CDR2 YFSETQ. The chain's CDR3 is CASSSLSGSSMSSYNEQFF. For the CDR3, the DNA is TGCGCCAGCAGCTCCCTTAGCGGGAGTTCGATGAGTTCCTACAATGAGCAGTTCTTC.

This clone is a singleton in its sample. The chain carries TRBV27 and TRBJ1-4; D is ambiguous. Trimming cost V 6 bases and J 3 bases, with 11 bases left between them. From germline, CDR1 is MNHEY and CDR2 SMNVEV (reference sequence). The CDR3 sequence is 14 residues long. Here the CDR3 DNA reads TGTGCCAGCAGGCCTCCGGGAGCTAATGAAAAACTGTTTTTT. This codes for CASRPPGANEKLFF. Full variable domain (outside the CDR3, taken from reference TRBV27 and TRBJ1-4): EAQVTQNPRYLITVTGKKLTVTCSQNMNHEYMSWYRQDPGLGLRQIYYSMNVEVTDKGDVPEGYKVSRKEKRNFPLILESPSPNQTSLYFCASRPPGANEKLFFGSGTQLSVL.

This chain uses TRBV28 with TRBJ2-3; TRBD2 agrees at 11 bases. The CDR3 is made up of 15 amino acids. From germline, CDR1 is MDHEN and CDR2 SYDVKM. Germline trimming cut 7 bases from V and 4 bases from J; bases unmatched to any gene: 7. The CDR3 loop is CASKLAGVVADTQYF. The CDR3 coding sequence is TGTGCCAGCAAACTAGCGGGAGTGGTGGCAGATACGCAGTATTTT.

The rearrangement joins TRBV20-1 to TRBJ1-4; no reliable D call. The V gene's germline CDR1 is DFQATT and CDR2 SNEGSKA (reference sequence). This CDR3 has 14 residues. V shed 3 bases and J shed 5 bases, with 13 bases lying between them. The CDR3 DNA is TGCAGTGCTAGTAATAGTTTTTCCAATGAAAAACTGTTTTTT. It translates to CSASNSFSNEKLFF.

This chain uses TRBV5-1 with TRBJ1-4; tentatively, D is TRBD1 (5 bases). The V and J ends lost 3 bases and 4 bases respectively, with 13 bases between them. This CDR3 has 15 residues. Germline assignment: CDR1 SGHRS and CDR2 YFSETQ. The CDR3 bases are TGCGCCAGCAGCTCCCAGGGTTCCTTTAATGAAAAACTGTTTTTT. Amino acid sequence: CASSSQGSFNEKLFF.

V usage is TRBV6-5 and J usage is TRBJ2-7; 7 bases line up with TRBD1. Per germline, CDR1 MNHEY and CDR2 SVGAGI. The CDR3 contains 14 residues. V was pared by 6 bases and J by 0 bases, with 5 bases of the junction left unmatched. The CDR3 region has the DNA TGTGCCAGCAGACTGACAGGGAGCTCCTACGAGCAGTACTTC. This sequence encodes CASRLTGSSYEQYF.

This clone was detected a few times. V and J are TRBV30 and TRBJ2-3, with 11 positions matching TRBD2. This CDR3 contains 12 residues. V shed 5 bases and J 7 bases; nucleotides not matched to a gene: 2. CDR1 and CDR2 from the germline V gene are GTSNPN and SVGIG (reference sequence). The chain's CDR3 is CAWGTSGYTQYF. The CDR3 nucleotides read TGTGCCTGGGGGACTAGCGGATATACGCAGTATTTT.

The V gene is TRBV5-4, the J gene TRBJ2-1; 10 positions match TRBD2. V was pared by 3 bases and J by 3 bases, with 0 bases of the junction left unmatched. CDR1 SGHNT and CDR2 YYREEE come from the germline V gene (reference sequence). The CDR3 length is 14 residues. The CDR3 DNA is TGTGCCAGCAGCTCTAGCGGGGGCTACAATGAGCAGTTCTTC. Amino acids: CASSSSGGYNEQFF.

This chain connects TRBV6-5 to TRBJ1-2; D uncertain. Trimming removed 5 bases at V and 2 bases at J, with 12 bases between. This CDR3 has 14 amino acids. Germline CDR1 is MNHEY and CDR2 is SVGAGI. This CDR3 reads CASSPQEGNYGYTF. The CDR3 region has the DNA TGTGCCAGCAGTCCCCAGGAGGGCAACTATGGCTACACCTTC.

This clone was picked up a small number of times. The chain has TRBV4-2 and TRBJ2-7, with D possibly matching TRBD1 (6 bases). Germline values: CDR1 LGHNA, CDR2 YNFKEQ. This CDR3 has 15 residues. V lost 0 bases, J lost 3 bases, and 12 bases lay in between. The CDR3 is CASSQEATQGYEQYF. In nucleotides, the CDR3 is TGTGCCAGCAGCCAAGAAGCTACACAGGGCTACGAGCAGTACTTC.

The CDR3 reads CASSPLMTGSGEQYF. The DNA of the CDR3 is TGTGCCAGCAGCCCGTTAATGACAGGGTCGGGCGAGCAGTACTTC. The chain combines TRBV14 with TRBJ2-7, with TRBD1 matching 7 bases. The V segment lost 4 bases and the J segment 6 bases; nucleotides outside the gene matches: 12. CDR1 is SGHDN and CDR2 is FVKESK in the germline V gene. The CDR3 is 15 amino acids.